This passage covers 5 T cell receptor beta chains from one sample sequenced in a study of metastatic and nonmetastatic thyroid tumors. Every patient underwent thyroid surgery untreated. TCRdb re-called the PCR reads via MiXCR. The table includes over 25,000 clones, 4% detected once. The source material was blood. Source of these receptors: a female donor with papillary thyroid cancer or a benign thyroid nodule (not recorded which). Some clones in this sample may be carry-over from other donors' samples.

This clone was picked up many times. Other DNA variants within this sample encode the same CDR3. This chain links TRBV10-3 with TRBJ2-7; 11 bases fit TRBD1. The CDR3 extends over 15 amino acids. The V gene end was trimmed by 3 bases and the J gene end by 6 bases; junction bases not matched to a gene: 7. Germline CDR1 ENHRY, CDR2 SYGVKD. This CDR3 is CAISDPDRGRREQYF. CDR3 in DNA: TGTGCCATCAGTGACCCGGACAGGGGGCGACGCGAGCAGTACTTC.

The sample holds a few counts of this clone. The chain employs TRBV6-9 and TRBJ1-3; D is unclear. The CDR3 extends over 12 amino acids. Germline CDR1 MNHGY, CDR2 SVAAGI. Between the trimmed V and J ends, which lost 3 bases and 13 bases, there was a span of 13 bases. CDR3 amino acids: CASSYLSFGIYF. The CDR3 DNA is TGTGCCAGCAGTTACCTCAGTTTTGGAATATATTTT.

This clone was detected a few times. This chain links TRBV6-2 or TRBV6-3 with TRBJ1-1, with D tentatively TRBD1 (5 bases). Trimming removed 10 bases at V and 1 base at J, with 13 bases between. The V gene's germline CDR1 is MNHEY and CDR2 SVGEGT. The CDR3 totals 13 residues. For the CDR3, the DNA is TGTGCCACCAACTGGGGGGGGAACACTGAAGCTTTCTTT. This gives the protein CATNWGGNTEAFF.

This clone came up many times. The junction departs from germline at one end; a sequencing error may be responsible. Distinct nucleotide sequences in the sample also encode this CDR3. The rearrangement links TRBV27 to TRBJ1-2; a weak D match, TRBD1 (5 bases). Germline V gene lookup returns CDR1 MNHEY and CDR2 SMNVEV (reference sequence). The CDR3 consists of 15 residues. Here the CDR3 reads CASSATIRDRYGYTF. The CDR3, as DNA: TGCGCCAGCAGTGCTACCATCCGGGACCGGTATGGCTACACCTTC.

The gene calls are TRBV2 and TRBJ2-5; TRBD1 matches 8 bases. Germline V gene sequence: CDR1 SNHLY, CDR2 FYNNEI. V dropped 1 base and J dropped 5; count of bases not matched to a gene: 6. The CDR3 contains 15 residues. The CDR3 bases are TGTGCCAGCAGTGAAGGAGACAGGGGACGCGAGACCCAGTACTTC. Its translation: CASSEGDRGRETQYF.